The clone carrying this TCR beta chain occurred a few times. According to the study, TCR beta libraries were built with iRepertoire HTBI primers and CDR3-region Arm-PCR. A single record per CDR3 protein comes from TCRdb applying MiXCR to the multiplex PCR reads. The repertoire includes roughly 320,000 distinct CDR3 sequences, over 15% of them detected once, and less than 35% sits in the top ten. As to time point: newly diagnosed GD, antithyroid drugs for less than 3 months. Isolated PBMC RNA provided the starting material for the TCR library. All patients originated from an endocrinology department located in Xi'an, China. The V segment lost 5 bases and the J segment 0 bases; nucleotides outside the gene matches: 6. CDR1 MNHEY and CDR2 SVGEGT come from the germline V gene. CDR3 length equals 15 residues. This sample stems from a study of regulatory T cells in long-lasting Graves disease. The data were also submitted as part of a second study, on T cells in Graves' hyperthyroidism and ophthalmopathy. From that second work: It was uncontrolled infection, other autoimmune disease, pregnancy or lactation that excluded patients. HTBI primers were the set used in a first-round RT-PCR of the TCR CDR3. Most thyroid clonotypes expanded above 0.001 appeared in blood too.

V and J are TRBV6-2 or TRBV6-3 and TRBJ1-1, with 7 nucleotides matching TRBD1. The sequencing used peripheral blood mononuclear cells (PBMCs), collected at new diagnosis, from a patient treated with antithyroid drugs. The receptor's source is a middle-aged man with Graves disease. Written as DNA, the CDR3 is TGTGCCAGCAGTAACAGGGGCGGTTTGAACACTGAAGCTTTCTTT. Translating gives CASSNRGGLNTEAFF.